This T cell receptor beta chain was sequenced for a study of blood T cell repertoires in COVID-19. Generated by immunoSEQ multiplex PCR, the TCRdb table keeps only in-frame clones and is missing some. There are hundreds of thousands of clones in the sample; 85% to 90% occur only once, and 7.8% lies in the top ten. The TCR comes from a woman aged 45-65 years with COVID-19, enrolled during active disease. The sequencing input was peripheral blood.

The CDR3 bases are TGTGCCAGCAGTCTGGACAACCCCTCCGGAGATACGCAGTATTTT. Translating it yields CASSLDNPSGDTQYF. The chain links TRBV2 to TRBJ2-3, with a possible D match to TRBD1 (5 bases). The V end lost 5 bases, the J end lost 5 bases, and 17 bases lay between the germline ends. CDR3 length equals 15 residues. Germline lookup yields CDR1 SNHLY and CDR2 FYNNEI. The variable domain in full, with the rest retrieved from reference TRBV2 and TRBJ2-3, is EPEVTQTPSHQVTQMGQEVILRCVPISNHLYFYWYRQILGQKVEFLVSFYNNEISEKSEIFDDQFSVERPDGSNFTLKIRSTKLEDSAMYFCASSLDNPSGDTQYFGPGTRLTVL.